Detailed here is one TCR beta chain. Its antigen is not yet known. Per-base qualities were not stored, and no clone one base away is much larger. The data stem from a study of blood T cell repertoires in COVID-19 (dated by TCRdb to about 2020). A note on the overall study: Samples covering the acute and convalescent phases of COVID-19 were provided by collaborators in the United States, Italy and Spain. The material from the prospective study consisted of cDNA or gDNA derived from T cells, B-cell-depleted T cells, or PBMCs. Deeply sampled blood TCRbeta repertoires from subjects exposed to, actively infected with, or recovered from COVID-19 were included in the dataset. The repertoires were released in a freely available public database meant as a resource for research on the immune response to SARS-CoV-2. Samples were obtained from the ongoing ImmuneRACE study (first 160 participants) and from 1,200 or so subjects provided by 6 global collaborators. A de-identified subject ID, COVID-19 status, age in years and sex were almost always included in the sample metadata. Where available, HLA class I and class II types were taken from metadata supplied by the sample provider and were not determined by assay-based typing.

TCRbeta CDR3 regions were amplified from genomic DNA by means of the immunoSEQ Assay, a bias-controlled multiplex PCR. The authors processed their data as follows. Within the assay, amplification of reference gene primers was used to estimate how many nucleated cells each sample contained. Sequence reads were collapsed and filtered to measure the absolute abundance of every unique TCRbeta CDR3 rearrangement. For each sample, productive Simpson clonality was calculated as the square root of Simpson's diversity index across productive rearrangements. TCRdb holds this immuneACCESS table with in-frame rearrangements only. Some clones are missing; in checked studies, unresolved V genes explain under half, and the rest has no known cause. The V and J calls and clone size are taken from that table; D and trimming were inferred from the DNA. This sample is represented by some 200,000 clones; more than 65% of them were singletons. Of the sample, 3% to 3.5% falls within the top ten clones.

A second Seattle source provided samples from volunteer blood donors who had recovered from COVID-19. Whole blood was collected in K2EDTA tubes by collaborating institutions according to the institutions' own protocols. For TCRbeta analysis, collaborator samples were shipped as frozen whole blood, as isolated PBMCs, or as DNA extracted from either sample type. Broader findings and caveats from the paper: The amount of clinical and demographic metadata varied by source and participant and was provided uncurated.

Sequencing was done on a sample of peripheral blood. This TCR was sampled from a woman in her twenties or thirties who had recovered from COVID-19.

The bases read TGCAGCGTTGATACGGGAAGTCGGCGGGGCTCGGAGGGTCATAGCAATCAGCCCCAGCATTTT. Its amino acids are CSVDTGSRRGSEGHSNQPQHF. Rearrangement joined TRBV29-1 to TRBJ1-5, and possibly TRBD1, on 5 matching bases. The CDR3 goes from the cysteine to the phenylalanine over 21 residues. Of all the DNA, just the CDR3 is kept, 63 bases in frame from base 1. For CDR1 and CDR2, the germline V gene lists SQVTM and ANQGSEA. The trim is 3 bases for V and 0 bases for J, with a gap of 30 bases between the germline ends.